One and the same sample provided the 20 T cell receptor beta chains below, sequenced in a study of vaccination and CD4 T cells after COVID-19. Sequencing of the DNA from cultured CD4+ T cells was carried out with the Oncomine TCR Beta short-read assay. TCRdb re-called the PCR reads through MiXCR, storing one row per CDR3 protein. The sample carries more than 9,000 distinct CDR3 sequences, 30% to 35% recorded once. Noted treatment: roughly 10-day PBMC culture with coronavirus spike peptide pools or control peptides (ViraFEST assay). Their antigen targets remain unknown. Sequenced material: CD4+ T cells from blood, cultured in vitro. These receptors originate from a human donor who had recovered from COVID-19.

This clonotype was counted only a few times. The chain is built from TRBV7-9 and TRBJ2-7; possibly TRBD2 for D (6 bases). The CDR3 loop spans 15 amino acids. Trimming removed 4 bases from V and 6 bases from J, with 19 bases in between. Per germline, CDR1 SEHNR and CDR2 FQNEAQ (reference sequence). The CDR3 nucleotides are TGTGCCAGCAGCTCCATGGGCGGGAAGGCTAGCGAGCAGTACTTC. Translating it yields CASSSMGGKASEQYF.

The CDR3 nucleotides are TGTGCCAGCGGAGTGGGCCCGAACACTGAAGCTTTCTTT. It specifies CASGVGPNTEAFF. The chain carries TRBV6-2 or TRBV6-3 and TRBJ1-1; D unresolved. This CDR3 contains 13 residues. Trimming took 8 bases from V and 1 from J, leaving 11 bases between them. The germline CDR1 and CDR2 sequences are MNHEY and SVGEGT.

This clonotype came up a few times. This chain uses TRBV6-5 with TRBJ1-1, with D maybe TRBD1 (5 bases). From germline, CDR1 is MNHEY and CDR2 SVGAGI. This CDR3 has 16 amino acids. The V and J ends lost 0 bases and 0 bases respectively, with 11 bases between them. The CDR3 loop is CASSYSGRGMNTEAFF. The CDR3 coding sequence is TGTGCCAGCAGTTACTCGGGACGGGGAATGAACACTGAAGCTTTCTTT.

The chain recombines TRBV29-1 with TRBJ2-5; D perhaps matches TRBD2 (6 bases). CDR1 SQVTM and CDR2 ANQGSEA come from the germline V gene. Trimming pared 8 bases from V and 4 bases from J, leaving 14 bases between. CDR3 length: 12 residues. The CDR3 here is CSSDMGGETQYF. CDR3 coding DNA: TGCAGCTCCGATATGGGGGGAGAGACCCAGTACTTC.

This clonotype was seen only a few times. This rearrangement joins TRBV7-6 to TRBJ1-2, with D possibly matching TRBD1 (6 bases). Germline CDR1 SGHVS, CDR2 FNYEAQ. The V end lost 5 bases, the J end lost 4 bases, and 11 bases lay between the germline ends. There are 13 residues in the CDR3. CDR3 in DNA: TGTGCCAGCAGCGTAACAGGGTTCTATGGCTACACCTTC. This sequence encodes CASSVTGFYGYTF.

This clonotype showed up just a few times. The V and J genes are TRBV27 and TRBJ2-7, with D tentatively TRBD1 or TRBD2 (6 bases each). V shed 6 bases and J shed 4 bases, with 10 bases lying between them. Per the germline V gene, CDR1 is MNHEY and CDR2 is SMNVEV (reference sequence). This CDR3 comprises 12 residues. In nucleotides, the CDR3 is TGTGCCAGCAGCCGGAGGGGGTACGAGCAGTACTTC. It specifies CASSRRGYEQYF.

The DNA for the CDR3 is TGTGCCAGCAGCGGGGACAGGGTAGTTCGTAGTGAAGCTTTCTTT. Its protein product is CASSGDRVVRSEAFF. The chain links TRBV5-4 to TRBJ1-1, with 9 bases lining up with TRBD1. CDR3 length equals 15 residues. The V gene's germline CDR1 is SGHNT and CDR2 YYREEE (reference sequence). V dropped 4 bases and J dropped 7; count of bases not matched to a gene: 11.

The gene calls are TRBV30 and TRBJ1-5; TRBD1 might be the D (5 bases). Trimming removed 3 bases at V and 2 bases at J, with 17 bases between. Germline V lookup: CDR1 GTSNPN, CDR2 SVGIG (reference sequence). This CDR3 is 16 amino acids long. CDR3 bases: TGTGCCTGGAGCCTTGCAGGGATTAGCGGCAATCAGCCCCAGCATTTT. This translates into CAWSLAGISGNQPQHF.

To note about this clonotype: This sequence may be a read error, since a much larger clone differs from it by one base. The chain links TRBV7-2 to TRBJ1-2; TRBD1 might be the D (5 bases). Germline V CDR1 and CDR2: SGHTA, FQGNSA. The CDR3 sequence is 15 residues long. The CDR3 DNA reads as TGTGCCAGCAGCTTTACAGGAGTGGGGTCCTACGGCTACGCCTTC. Amino acid sequence: CASSFTGVGSYGYAF. The full variable domain, rest sourced from reference TRBV7-2 and TRBJ1-2, is GAGVSQSPSNKVTEKGKDVELRCDPISGHTALYWYRQSLGQGLEFLIYFQGNSAPDKSGLPSDRFSAERTGGSVSTLTIQRTQQEDSAVYLCASSFTGVGSYGYAFGSGTRLTVV.

This clonotype was seen only a few times. The CDR3 DNA reads as TGTGCCAGCAGTATTTCCGGACAGTCCTATGGCTACACCTTC. Residues: CASSISGQSYGYTF. The genes are TRBV6-1 and TRBJ1-2; perhaps TRBD1 as D (6 bases). Looked up from germline, CDR1 is MNHNS and CDR2 is SASEGT. This CDR3 is 14 amino acids long. The V end lost 5 bases, the J end lost 4 bases, and 14 bases lay between the germline ends.

V usage is TRBV7-2 and J usage is TRBJ2-3; TRBD1 matches at 11 bases. The CDR3 has 16 residues. Germline V gene lookup returns CDR1 SGHTA and CDR2 FQGNSA. J was trimmed by 4 bases and V by 5 bases; bases with no gene match: 8. CDR3 in DNA: TGTGCCAGCAGCCCGGACAGGGGGCTTGTAGCAGATACGCAGTATTTT. It yields the protein CASSPDRGLVADTQYF.

A few counts support this clonotype. The rearrangement joins TRBV6-2 or TRBV6-3 to TRBJ1-1; a possible D gene is TRBD1 (6 bases). V was pared by 8 bases and J by 4 bases, with 17 bases between. The length of the CDR3 is 14 residues. Germline V gene lookup returns CDR1 MNHEY and CDR2 SVGEGT. DNA of the CDR3: TGTGCCAGCGAAGACGGGGGGCCGAGCACTGAAGCTTTCTTT. It translates to CASEDGGPSTEAFF.

V is TRBV6-1 and J is TRBJ2-7; TRBD2 agrees at 11 bases. Trimming cost V 0 bases and J 2 bases; bases outside gene matches: 0. The CDR3 is 15 amino acids. CDR1 is MNHNS, CDR2 SASEGT, per germline. CDR3 protein: CASSEASGGAYEQYF. The CDR3 region has the DNA TGTGCCAGCAGTGAAGCTAGCGGGGGGGCCTACGAGCAGTACTTC.

V gene TRBV2 combines with J gene TRBJ2-7; D gene unclear. Germline lookup yields CDR1 SNHLY and CDR2 FYNNEI. The CDR3 consists of 11 residues. The V end lost 6 bases, the J end lost 3 bases, and 6 bases lay between the germline ends. The CDR3 nucleotides read TGTGCCAGCAGACGGAACTACGAGCAGTACTTC. Encoded protein: CASRRNYEQYF.

This chain joins TRBV24-1 and TRBJ2-2; TRBD2 might be the D (6 bases). Trimming pared 5 bases from V and 2 bases from J, leaving 11 bases between. In germline, CDR1 is KGHDR, CDR2 SFDVKD. The CDR3 loop spans 15 amino acids. DNA for the CDR3: TGTGCCACCAGTGCCCGGGGGTATAACACCGGGGAGCTGTTTTTT. Translated: CATSARGYNTGELFF.

This sequence joins TRBV29-1 and TRBJ1-1; TRBD1 is a possible D gene (6 bases). Germline CDR1 reads SQVTM; CDR2 reads ANQGSEA. CDR3 length: 15 amino acids. V dropped 4 bases and J dropped 1 base, with 16 bases sitting between them. DNA of the CDR3: TGCAGCGTTGTGAGATGGGGGCAGGGGAACACTGAAGCTTTCTTT. Protein product: CSVVRWGQGNTEAFF.

A remark on this clonotype: Its ends do not fully match the called genes, so a read error is possible. The chain is built from TRBV20-1 and TRBJ2-7; TRBD1 or TRBD2 may be the D gene (5 bases each). The V gene's germline CDR1 is DFQATT and CDR2 SNEGSKA (reference sequence). CDR3 length: 13 amino acids. CDR3 nucleotide sequence: TGCAGTGCTGTACCGGGACGGACCTACGAGCAGTATTTC. Translated: CSAVPGRTYEQYF.

In its sample, this clonotype was seen a few times. This rearrangement joins TRBV7-2 to TRBJ2-3; D is uncertain. Trimming removed 5 bases at V and 4 bases at J, with 7 bases between. The CDR3 extends over 12 amino acids. Germline lookup yields CDR1 SGHTA and CDR2 FQGNSA. This chain's CDR3 is CASSTHADTQYF. The CDR3 nucleotides are TGTGCCAGCAGCACCCATGCAGATACGCAGTATTTT. Full variable domain (rest looked up from reference TRBV7-2 and TRBJ2-3): GAGVSQSPSNKVTEKGKDVELRCDPISGHTALYWYRQSLGQGLEFLIYFQGNSAPDKSGLPSDRFSAERTGGSVSTLTIQRTQQEDSAVYLCASSTHADTQYFGPGTRLTVL.

This clonotype was detected a few times. This chain joins TRBV11-1 and TRBJ2-7; D might be TRBD2 (5 bases). The germline V gene encodes CDR1 SGHAT and CDR2 FQDESV (reference sequence). This CDR3 contains 15 residues. The V gene lost 5 bases and the J gene lost 0 bases, with 14 bases spanning the gap. CDR3 coding DNA: TGTGCCAGCAGCCCCCGGACTTCTAGCTCCTACGAGCAGTACTTC. Translation gives CASSPRTSSSYEQYF.

This clonotype was detected only a few times. This chain uses TRBV19 with TRBJ1-2, with D hard to call. Trimming removed 8 bases from V and 4 bases from J, with 14 bases in between. The germline V gene encodes CDR1 LNHDA and CDR2 SQIVND (reference sequence). The length of the CDR3 is 13 residues. The chain's CDR3 is CASLDPAGYGYTF. The CDR3 nucleotides read TGTGCCAGTCTGGACCCGGCGGGCTATGGCTACACCTTC.